Shown below are 25 T cell receptor beta chains from a single sample sequenced in a study of blood T cell repertoires in COVID-19. The data were produced by immunoSEQ multiplex PCR, yet TCRdb's version contains in-frame clones alone and is incomplete. The sample holds about 78,000 clones, roughly 91% seen once. Sequenced sample: peripheral blood. The receptors originated from a woman between 45 and 60 years old in a cohort sampled during active COVID-19.

The genes are TRBV3-1 (or the pseudogene TRBV3-2) and TRBJ2-5, with 9 positions matching TRBD2. Germline V gene lookup returns CDR1 LGHDT and CDR2 YNNKEL (reference sequence). Unmatched junction bases numbered 8, after V lost 4 bases and J lost 2 bases. This CDR3 comprises 16 residues. Here the CDR3 DNA reads TGTGCCAGCAGCCGAAACCCAGCGGGAGGACAAGAGACCCAGTACTTC. Residues: CASSRNPAGGQETQYF.

CDR3: CSVGTGGLTTYGYTF. The CDR3, as DNA: TGCAGCGTTGGGACCGGGGGACTGACTACTTATGGCTACACCTTC. J is TRBJ1-2 and V is TRBV29-1; TRBD1 might be the D (5 bases). This CDR3 region has 15 residues. V lost 4 bases, J lost 5 bases, and 20 bases lay in between. The germline gives CDR1 SQVTM, CDR2 ANQGSEA.

This clone was counted a single time. This sequence joins TRBV15 and TRBJ2-7; TRBD2 aligns across 13 bases. Germline-derived CDR1 and CDR2 are LNHNV and YYDKDF (reference sequence). Trimming removed 2 bases from V and 5 bases from J; junction bases left unmatched: 12. The CDR3 sequence is 18 residues long. In nucleotides, the CDR3 is TGTGCCACCAGCAGATCCCCACTAGCGGGAGGGCCAAAGAACGAGCAGTACTTC. Translating gives CATSRSPLAGGPKNEQYF.

This clone was found once. V gene TRBV6-2 or TRBV6-3 combines with J gene TRBJ1-5; D gene uncertain. The V gene lost 5 bases and the J gene lost 4 bases, with 9 bases spanning the gap. The V gene's germline CDR1 is MNHEY and CDR2 SVGEGT. The CDR3 length is 13 residues. CDR3 sequence (DNA): TGTGCCAGCAGTACCGACGGGAATCAGCCCCAGCATTTT. Its translation: CASSTDGNQPQHF.

The chain uses TRBV18 and TRBJ2-1; 8 nucleotides match TRBD2. Germline CDR1 is KGHSH and CDR2 is LQKENI. This CDR3 contains 17 residues. V was clipped by 4 bases and J by 0 bases; unmatched bases: 8. The CDR3 nucleotides read TGTGCCAGCTCACTTAATAGCGGGATGAGCTCCTACAATGAGCAGTTCTTC. It encodes CASSLNSGMSSYNEQFF.

The chain has TRBV5-1 and TRBJ1-4, with 8 positions matching TRBD1. Germline V lookup: CDR1 SGHRS, CDR2 YFSETQ. This CDR3 is 16 amino acids long. V lost 3 bases, J lost 7 bases, and 11 bases stayed unmatched. Here the CDR3 reads CASSSLGAGGLEKLFF. The CDR3 region has the DNA TGCGCCAGCAGCTCTCTGGGGGCAGGGGGCCTTGAAAAACTGTTTTTT. Together with reference TRBV5-1 and TRBJ1-4, the CDR3 gives the full variable domain: KAGVTQTPRYLIKTRGQQVTLSCSPISGHRSVSWYQQTPGQGLQFLFEYFSETQRNKGNFPGRFSGRQFSNSRSEMNVSTLELGDSALYLCASSSLGAGGLEKLFFGSGTQLSVL.

This clone was found once. This chain links TRBV3-1 (or the pseudogene TRBV3-2) with TRBJ2-7, with TRBD2 matching over 9 bases. Looked up from germline, CDR1 is LGHDT and CDR2 is YNNKEL (reference sequence). This CDR3 spans 16 amino acids. V shed 4 bases, J shed 6 bases, and the junction held 13 bases outside the gene matches. The CDR3 here is CASSPEGGRASFEQYF. Written as DNA, the CDR3 is TGTGCCAGCAGCCCCGAGGGCGGGAGGGCCTCGTTCGAGCAGTACTTC.

The chain couples TRBV27 to TRBJ2-1; TRBD2 matches 8 bases. The germline V gene encodes CDR1 MNHEY and CDR2 SMNVEV (reference sequence). The CDR3 spans 14 residues. The V segment lost 10 bases and the J segment 3 bases; nucleotides outside the gene matches: 8. In DNA form, the CDR3 reads TGTGCCACCTCCCTAGCGGGTAGCTACAATGAGCAGTTCTTC. This codes for CATSLAGSYNEQFF.

The V and J genes are TRBV5-1 and TRBJ2-2, with D hard to call. There are 15 residues in the CDR3. Germline-derived CDR1 and CDR2 are SGHRS and YFSETQ. Deletions cut 0 bases from V and 5 bases from J, with 11 bases between. CDR3 sequence reads: CASSLDFPRTGELFF. The CDR3 bases are TGCGCCAGCAGCTTGGACTTCCCGAGGACCGGGGAGCTGTTTTTT.

J is TRBJ2-3 and V is TRBV7-9; 12 bases match TRBD2. From germline, CDR1 is SEHNR and CDR2 FQNEAQ (reference sequence). There are 16 residues in the CDR3. With V trimmed by 4 bases and J by 7 bases, 9 bases remained unmatched. Here the CDR3 DNA reads TGTGCCAGCAGCTCTGGCTCGGGGACTAGCGGGTATACGCAGTATTTT. Amino acid sequence: CASSSGSGTSGYTQYF.

This rearrangement joins TRBV9 to TRBJ1-5; D is unclear. CDR1 is SGDLS, CDR2 YYNGEE, per germline. With 2 bases removed from V and 7 bases from J, the gap between germline ends came to 13 bases. The CDR3 spans 14 residues. Here the CDR3 DNA reads TGTGCCAGCAGCGTCGGAGAGTTATACCAGCCCCAGCATTTT. Amino acids: CASSVGELYQPQHF.

This chain uses TRBV2 with TRBJ2-2, with 7 bases identical to TRBD2. The length of the CDR3 is 17 residues. CDR1 and CDR2 (germline): SNHLY, FYNNEI. The junction had 11 bases not matched to a gene; V was cut back by 6 bases and J by 1 base. DNA for the CDR3: TGTGCCAGCAGCCCCTTCCCGACGGGGGGGAACACCGGGGAGCTGTTTTTT. Its protein is CASSPFPTGGNTGELFF.

This clone has just one count. The chain is built from TRBV9 and TRBJ1-1; TRBD1 matches at 9 bases. Looked up from germline, CDR1 is SGDLS and CDR2 is YYNGEE. J lost 3 bases, V lost 4 bases, and 7 bases had no gene match. The CDR3 runs to 15 residues. The CDR3 region is CASSPRDREDTEAFF. As DNA, the CDR3 is TGTGCCAGCAGCCCCCGGGACAGGGAAGACACTGAAGCTTTCTTT.

This clone was detected only once. The genes are TRBV7-3 and TRBJ2-1; TRBD2 agrees at 14 bases. Germline assignment: CDR1 SGHTA and CDR2 FQGTGA. Losses at the gene ends were 5 bases for V and 4 bases for J; bases not matched to a gene: 10. The CDR3 has 18 residues. The CDR3 loop reads CASSVSGTSGREYNEQFF. In DNA, the CDR3 is TGTGCCAGCAGCGTCTCCGGGACTAGCGGGAGAGAGTACAATGAGCAGTTCTTC.

J is TRBJ2-3 and V is TRBV14, with TRBD2 matching over 9 bases. The length of the CDR3 is 14 residues. J gave up 10 bases and V 1 base, and 6 bases lay outside the gene matches. CDR1 is SGHDN and CDR2 is FVKESK in the germline V gene. CDR3 region: CASSQGLAGSSQYF. CDR3 DNA sequence: TGTGCCAGCAGCCAAGGCCTAGCGGGGAGTTCGCAGTATTTT.

This chain joins TRBV28 and TRBJ1-2; possible D gene TRBD1, 5 bases. Germline-derived CDR1 and CDR2 are MDHEN and SYDVKM. The V end lost 4 bases, the J end lost 3 bases, and 9 bases lay between the germline ends. CDR3 length: 13 residues. The CDR3, as DNA: TGTGCCAGCAGTTCAGGAGGGGACTATGGCTACACCTTC. This translates into CASSSGGDYGYTF.

This chain connects TRBV5-1 to TRBJ2-3; 9 positions agree with TRBD2. CDR3 size: 16 residues. Trimming took 4 bases from V and 1 from J; bases not matched to a gene: 7. Germline CDR1 and CDR2: SGHRS and YFSETQ. CDR3 in DNA: TGCGCCAGCAGCCTCGGACTAGCGTACCGCACAGATACGCAGTATTTT. Amino acid sequence: CASSLGLAYRTDTQYF. The whole variable domain, filled in from reference TRBV5-1 and TRBJ2-3, reads KAGVTQTPRYLIKTRGQQVTLSCSPISGHRSVSWYQQTPGQGLQFLFEYFSETQRNKGNFPGRFSGRQFSNSRSEMNVSTLELGDSALYLCASSLGLAYRTDTQYFGPGTRLTVL.

The genes are TRBV11-2 and TRBJ2-7, with 8 bases aligning to TRBD2. The germline CDR1 and CDR2 sequences are SGHAT and FQNNGV. Trimming cost V 2 bases and J 7 bases; bases outside gene matches: 7. The CDR3 covers 14 residues. This CDR3 reads CASSLTRTGGEQYF. CDR3 in DNA: TGTGCCAGCAGCTTAACTCGGACGGGAGGGGAGCAGTACTTC.

The gene calls are TRBV3-1 (or the pseudogene TRBV3-2) and TRBJ2-3; 7 bases match TRBD2. The CDR3 is 15 residues long. Trimming removed 2 bases from V and 5 bases from J; junction bases left unmatched: 7. Germline V gives CDR1 LGHDT, CDR2 YNNKEL (reference sequence). CDR3 nucleotide sequence: TGTGCCAGCAGCCAACCGGGACTACTTGAAGATACGCAGTATTTT. Amino acid sequence: CASSQPGLLEDTQYF.

V gene TRBV27 combines with J gene TRBJ1-1, with D perhaps TRBD1 (6 bases). CDR1 MNHEY and CDR2 SMNVEV come from the germline V gene (reference sequence). Trimming left V 3 bases short and J 1 base short, with 9 bases between. The CDR3 runs to 14 residues. The CDR3 sequence is CASSFRTANTEAFF. CDR3 bases: TGTGCCAGCAGTTTCAGGACAGCGAACACTGAAGCTTTCTTT.

J is TRBJ1-2 and V is TRBV28; possibly TRBD1 for D (5 bases). This CDR3 has 14 amino acids. CDR1 and CDR2 (germline): MDHEN, SYDVKM. V gave up 4 bases and J gave up 0 bases, with 9 bases separating them. The CDR3 protein is CASSSAGPNYGYTF. As DNA, the CDR3 is TGTGCCAGCAGTTCAGCAGGGCCTAACTATGGCTACACCTTC.

The rearrangement uses TRBV6-7 and TRBJ1-3; the match to TRBD1 covers 7 bases. TRBV6-7 is noted as an ORF with a role that remains uncertain. The CDR3 has 13 residues. After removal of 10 bases from V and 3 bases from J, the junction contained 6 bases not matched to a gene. CDR3 loop: CANRDRVGNTIYF. The CDR3 DNA reads as TGTGCCAACAGAGACAGGGTTGGAAACACCATATATTTT.

The DNA for the CDR3 is TGTGCCAGCAGCAGGAGCTCCTACGAGCAGTACTTC. Its protein is CASSRSSYEQYF. The chain joins TRBV14 to TRBJ2-7, with unresolved D. The CDR3 consists of 12 residues. Trimming left V 5 bases short and J 0 bases short, with 5 bases between. Germline V lookup: CDR1 SGHDN, CDR2 FVKESK.

The chain is built from TRBV6-4 and TRBJ2-1; D is possibly TRBD1 (5 bases). Trimming removed 0 bases at V and 7 bases at J, with 13 bases between. CDR1 MRHNA and CDR2 SNTAGT come from the germline V gene. The CDR3 is made up of 15 amino acids. This CDR3 reads CASSDSVTGGNEQFF. CDR3 coding DNA: TGTGCCAGCAGTGACTCTGTAACAGGTGGGAATGAGCAGTTCTTC.

The V call is TRBV6-5, the J call TRBJ1-1, with 9 bases matching TRBD1. The ends lost 6 bases at V and 5 bases at J; junction bases unmatched: 7. CDR3 size: 14 residues. The germline CDR1 and CDR2 sequences are MNHEY and SVGAGI. CDR3 coding DNA: TGTGCCAGCAGCGGTGACAGGGGGAATACTGAAGCTTTCTTT. Translated: CASSGDRGNTEAFF.